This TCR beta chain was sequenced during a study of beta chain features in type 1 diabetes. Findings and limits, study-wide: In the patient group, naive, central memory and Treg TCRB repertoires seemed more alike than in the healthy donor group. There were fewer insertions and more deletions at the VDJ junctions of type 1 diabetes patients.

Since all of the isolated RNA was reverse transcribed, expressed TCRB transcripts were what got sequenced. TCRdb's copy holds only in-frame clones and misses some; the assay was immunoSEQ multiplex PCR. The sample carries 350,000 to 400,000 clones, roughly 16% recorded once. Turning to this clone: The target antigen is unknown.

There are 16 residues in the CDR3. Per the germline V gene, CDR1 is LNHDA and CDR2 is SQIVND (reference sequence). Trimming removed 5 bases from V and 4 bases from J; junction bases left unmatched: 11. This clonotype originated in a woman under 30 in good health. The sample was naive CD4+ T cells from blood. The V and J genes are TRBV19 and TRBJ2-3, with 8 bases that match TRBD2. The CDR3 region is CASSVRAGVSADTQYF. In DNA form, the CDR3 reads TGTGCCAGTAGTGTACGAGCGGGAGTATCCGCAGATACGCAGTATTTT.